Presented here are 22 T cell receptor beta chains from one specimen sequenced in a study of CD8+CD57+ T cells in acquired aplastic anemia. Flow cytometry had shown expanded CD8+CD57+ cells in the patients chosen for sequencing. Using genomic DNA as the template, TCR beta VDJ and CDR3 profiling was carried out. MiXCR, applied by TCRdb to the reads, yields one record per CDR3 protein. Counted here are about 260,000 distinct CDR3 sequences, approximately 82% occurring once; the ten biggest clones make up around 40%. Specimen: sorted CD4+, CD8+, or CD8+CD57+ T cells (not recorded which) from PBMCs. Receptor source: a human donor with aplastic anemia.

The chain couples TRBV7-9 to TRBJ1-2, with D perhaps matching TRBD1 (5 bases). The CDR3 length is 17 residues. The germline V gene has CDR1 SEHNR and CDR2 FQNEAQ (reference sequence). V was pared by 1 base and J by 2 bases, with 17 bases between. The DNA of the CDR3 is TGTGCCAGCAGCTTAGGCTGGGGACGCCTGGAGAACTATGGCTACACCTTC. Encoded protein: CASSLGWGRLENYGYTF. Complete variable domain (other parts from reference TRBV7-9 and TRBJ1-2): DTGVSQNPRHKITKRGQNVTFRCDPISEHNRLYWYRQTLGQGPEFLTYFQNEAQLEKSRLLSDRFSAERPKGSFSTLEIQRTEQGDSAMYLCASSLGWGRLENYGYTFGSGTRLTVV.

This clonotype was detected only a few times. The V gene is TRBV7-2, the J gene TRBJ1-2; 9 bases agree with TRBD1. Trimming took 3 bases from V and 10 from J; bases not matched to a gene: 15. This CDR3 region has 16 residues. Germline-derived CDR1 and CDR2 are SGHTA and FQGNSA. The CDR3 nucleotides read TGTGCCAGCAGCTTGGGACAGGGCTCGAACTATGGCTACTACACCTTC. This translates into CASSLGQGSNYGYYTF.

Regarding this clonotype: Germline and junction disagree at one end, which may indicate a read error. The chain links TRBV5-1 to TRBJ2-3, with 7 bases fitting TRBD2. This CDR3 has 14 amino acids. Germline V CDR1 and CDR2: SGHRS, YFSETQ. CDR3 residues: CASSFTSAMSTQYF. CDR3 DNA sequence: TGTGCCAGCAGCTTTACTAGCGCAATGAGTACGCAGTATTTT. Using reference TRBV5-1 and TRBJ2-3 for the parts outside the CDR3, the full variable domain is KAGVTQTPRYLIKTRGQQVTLSCSPISGHRSVSWYQQTPGQGLQFLFEYFSETQRNKGNFPGRFSGRQFSNSRSEMNVSTLELGDSALYLCASSFTSAMSTQYFGPGTRLTVL.

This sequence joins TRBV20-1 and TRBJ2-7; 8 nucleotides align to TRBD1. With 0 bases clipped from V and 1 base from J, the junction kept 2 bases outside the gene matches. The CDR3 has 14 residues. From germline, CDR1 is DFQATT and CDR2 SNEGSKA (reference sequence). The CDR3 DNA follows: TGCAGTGCTAGAGATGACAGGGGATCCTACGAGCAGTACGTC. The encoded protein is CSARDDRGSYEQYV.

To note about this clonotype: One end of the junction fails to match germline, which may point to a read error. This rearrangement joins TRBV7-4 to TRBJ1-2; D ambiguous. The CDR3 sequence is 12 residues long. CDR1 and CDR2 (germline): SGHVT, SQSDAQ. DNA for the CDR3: TGTGCCAGCAGCGCTAGTTGTCGCGGCTACGCCTTC. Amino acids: CASSASCRGYAF.

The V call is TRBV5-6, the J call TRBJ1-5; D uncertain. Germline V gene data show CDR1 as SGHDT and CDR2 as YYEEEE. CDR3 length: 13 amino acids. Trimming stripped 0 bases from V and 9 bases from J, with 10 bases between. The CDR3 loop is CASSLGEGRPQHF. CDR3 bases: TGTGCCAGCAGCTTGGGGGAGGGTCGGCCCCAGCATTTT.

CDR3 loop: CASSPSGRMYEQYFF. The CDR3 region has the DNA TGTGCCAGCAGCCCTTCCGGGCGTATGTACGAGCAGTACTTCTTT. The chain links TRBV7-4 to TRBJ1-1; D not resolved. The germline V and J ends were trimmed by 5 bases and 14 bases, with 27 bases remaining between them. The V gene's germline CDR1 is SGHVT and CDR2 SQSDAQ. The CDR3 spans 15 residues.

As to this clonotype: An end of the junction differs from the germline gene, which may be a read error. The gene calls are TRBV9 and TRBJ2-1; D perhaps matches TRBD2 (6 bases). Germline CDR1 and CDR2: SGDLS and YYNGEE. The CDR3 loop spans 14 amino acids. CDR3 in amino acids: CASSVEDYHLVNIF. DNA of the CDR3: TGTGCCAGCAGCGTAGAGGACTATCACCTTGTGAACATCTTC.

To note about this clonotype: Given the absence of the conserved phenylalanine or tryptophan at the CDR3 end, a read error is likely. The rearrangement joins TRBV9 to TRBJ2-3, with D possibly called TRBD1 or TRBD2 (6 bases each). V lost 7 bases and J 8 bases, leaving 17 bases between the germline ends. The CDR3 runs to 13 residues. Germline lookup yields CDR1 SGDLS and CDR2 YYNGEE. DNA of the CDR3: TGTGCCAGCGGCGACGGGGGCACACGTACGCAGTATTAT. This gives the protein CASGDGGTRTQYY.

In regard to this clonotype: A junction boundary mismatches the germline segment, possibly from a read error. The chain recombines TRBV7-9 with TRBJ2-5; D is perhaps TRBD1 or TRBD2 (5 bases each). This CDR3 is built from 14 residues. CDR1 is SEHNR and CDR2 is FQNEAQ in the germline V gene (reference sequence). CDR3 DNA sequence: TGTGCCAGCAGCATAGGCGGCGGGTACGGGGCCAACGTCTTC. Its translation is CASSIGGGYGANVF.

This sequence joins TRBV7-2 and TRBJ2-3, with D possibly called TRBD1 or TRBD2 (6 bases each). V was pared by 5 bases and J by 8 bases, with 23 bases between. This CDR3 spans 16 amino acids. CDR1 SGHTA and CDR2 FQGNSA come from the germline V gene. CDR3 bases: TGTGCCAGCAGCAATGGACGGGGGCCTCCCGCAGCTACGCAGTATTTT. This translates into CASSNGRGPPAATQYF.

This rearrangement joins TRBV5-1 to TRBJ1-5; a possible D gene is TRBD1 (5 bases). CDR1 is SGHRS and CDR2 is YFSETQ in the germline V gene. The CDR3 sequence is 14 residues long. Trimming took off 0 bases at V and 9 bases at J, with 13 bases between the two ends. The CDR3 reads CASSLDPAGLPQHF. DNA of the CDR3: TGCGCCAGCAGCTTGGATCCAGCGGGGCTGCCCCAGCATTTT. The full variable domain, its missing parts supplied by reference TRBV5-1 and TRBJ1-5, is KAGVTQTPRYLIKTRGQQVTLSCSPISGHRSVSWYQQTPGQGLQFLFEYFSETQRNKGNFPGRFSGRQFSNSRSEMNVSTLELGDSALYLCASSLDPAGLPQHFGDGTRLSIL.

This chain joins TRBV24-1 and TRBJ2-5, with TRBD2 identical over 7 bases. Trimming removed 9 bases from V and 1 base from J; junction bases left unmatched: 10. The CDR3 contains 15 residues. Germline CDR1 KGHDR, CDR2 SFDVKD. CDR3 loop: CATPSRGGGQETQYF. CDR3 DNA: TGTGCCACCCCGAGTAGAGGCGGGGGCCAAGAGACCCAGTACTTC.

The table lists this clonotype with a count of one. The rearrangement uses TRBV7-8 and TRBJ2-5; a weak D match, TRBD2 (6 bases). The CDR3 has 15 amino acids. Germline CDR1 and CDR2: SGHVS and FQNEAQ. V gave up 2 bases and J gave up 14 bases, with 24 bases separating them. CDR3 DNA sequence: TGTGCCAGCAGCTTAAGGGGAGGTCCCGATACGCAGCATTACTTC. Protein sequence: CASSLRGGPDTQHYF.

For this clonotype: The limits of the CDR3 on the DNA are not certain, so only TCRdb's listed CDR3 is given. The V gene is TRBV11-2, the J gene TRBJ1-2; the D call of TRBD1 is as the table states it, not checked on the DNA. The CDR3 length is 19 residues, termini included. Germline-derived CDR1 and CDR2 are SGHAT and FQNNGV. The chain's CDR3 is CASSLDLTGNTEAFFGYTF.

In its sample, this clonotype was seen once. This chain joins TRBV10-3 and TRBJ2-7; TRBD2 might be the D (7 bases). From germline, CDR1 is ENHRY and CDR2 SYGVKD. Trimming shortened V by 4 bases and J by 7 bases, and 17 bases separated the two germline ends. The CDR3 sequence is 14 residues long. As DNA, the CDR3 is TGTGCCATCAGTGGCGGTAGCCGGGGGGCTGAGCAGTACTTC. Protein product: CAISGGSRGAEQYF.

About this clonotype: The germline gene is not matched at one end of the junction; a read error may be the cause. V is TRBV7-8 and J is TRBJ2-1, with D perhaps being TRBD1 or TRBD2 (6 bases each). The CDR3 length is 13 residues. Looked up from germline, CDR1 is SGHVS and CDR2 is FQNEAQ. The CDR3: CASSEGGGHETQF. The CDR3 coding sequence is TGTGCCAGCAGCGAAGGGGGAGGCCACGAGACGCAGTTT. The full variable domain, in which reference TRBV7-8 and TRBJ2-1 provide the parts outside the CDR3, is GAGVSQSPRYKVAKRGQDVALRCDPISGHVSLFWYQQALGQGPEFLTYFQNEAQLDKSGLPSDRFFAERPEGSVSTLKIQRTQQEDSAVYLCASSEGGGHETQFGPGTRLTVL.

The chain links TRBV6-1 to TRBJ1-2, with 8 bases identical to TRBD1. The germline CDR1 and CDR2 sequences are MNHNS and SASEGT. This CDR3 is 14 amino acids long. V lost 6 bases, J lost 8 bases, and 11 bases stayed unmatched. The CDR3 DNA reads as TGTGCCAGCAGGAGGGACAGGCTGGATTCAGGCTACACCTTC. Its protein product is CASRRDRLDSGYTF.

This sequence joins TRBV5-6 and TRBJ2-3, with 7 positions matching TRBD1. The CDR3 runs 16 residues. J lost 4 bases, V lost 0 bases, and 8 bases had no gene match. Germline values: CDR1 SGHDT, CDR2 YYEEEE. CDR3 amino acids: CASSLERGRASDTQYF. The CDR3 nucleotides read TGTGCCAGCAGCTTGGAGAGGGGGCGAGCGTCAGATACGCAGTATTTT. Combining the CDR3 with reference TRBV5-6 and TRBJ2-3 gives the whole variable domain DAGVTQSPTHLIKTRGQQVTLRCSPKSGHDTVSWYQQALGQGPQFIFQYYEEEERQRGNFPDRFSGHQFPNYSSELNVNALLLGDSALYLCASSLERGRASDTQYFGPGTRLTVL.

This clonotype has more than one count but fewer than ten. CDR3 sequence (DNA): TGTGCCACCAGCAGAGATAGATGGGGCAACTATGGCTACACCTTC. Protein sequence: CATSRDRWGNYGYTF. This chain uses TRBV15 with TRBJ1-2, with D possibly being TRBD1 (5 bases). V was cut by 0 bases and J by 2 bases, with 10 bases left in between. Germline-derived CDR1 and CDR2 are LNHNV and YYDKDF (reference sequence). CDR3 size: 15 residues.

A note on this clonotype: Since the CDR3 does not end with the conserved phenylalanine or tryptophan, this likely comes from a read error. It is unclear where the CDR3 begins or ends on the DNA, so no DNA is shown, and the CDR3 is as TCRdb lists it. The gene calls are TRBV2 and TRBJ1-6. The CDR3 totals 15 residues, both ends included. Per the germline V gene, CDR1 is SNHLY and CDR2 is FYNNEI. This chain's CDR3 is CASSEAYRNHPQHFV.

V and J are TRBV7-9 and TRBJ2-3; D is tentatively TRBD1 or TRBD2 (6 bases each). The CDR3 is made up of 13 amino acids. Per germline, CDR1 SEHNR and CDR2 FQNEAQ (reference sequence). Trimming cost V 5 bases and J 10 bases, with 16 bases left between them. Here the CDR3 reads CASSAGGTGPQYF. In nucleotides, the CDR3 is TGTGCCAGCAGCGCCGGGGGCACAGGTCCGCAGTATTTT.